Reported below is one TCR beta chain. Its antigen remains unidentified. The PCR had 60 Vbeta and 13 Jbeta primers. Only in-frame clones appear in the TCRdb table, and some are missing; sequencing was by immunoSEQ multiplex PCR. The sample is made up of approximately 100,000 clones, and the top ten hold about 0.59% of it. Germline CDR1 is MNHEY and CDR2 is SVGAGI. This CDR3 has 14 amino acids. Trimming shortened V by 6 bases and J by 8 bases, and 16 bases separated the two germline ends. This record belongs to a study of cytomegalovirus exposure and HLA in healthy donors. Study conclusions and caveats: By a later analysis, the bulk of CMV-associated TCR beta chains appeared HLA-restricted.

The clonotype comes from a man over 45 in good health and CMV-seronegative. This chain joins TRBV6-5 and TRBJ1-4; D perhaps matches TRBD1 (5 bases). Sequenced sample: PBMCs. The DNA of the CDR3 is TGTGCCAGCAGGGGAGGGGTCCGGGGGGAAAAACTGTTTTTT. Translated: CASRGGVRGEKLFF.